This is a list of T cell receptor beta chains from one sample in a study of blood T cell repertoires in COVID-19. Clones were sequenced by immunoSEQ multiplex PCR, and TCRdb holds only the in-frame ones, with some missing. The table has about 74,000 clones, around 69% seen once. The sequencing sample was made of peripheral blood. The receptors stem from a man between 70 and 80 years old with active or convalescent COVID-19. CDR3s include the opening cysteine and the closing phenylalanine or tryptophan. D genes are given only for firm matches. Size is omitted from some rows. Given values are once, few, many or a class for expanded clones.

J: TRBJ1-6
size: NA
D: NA
V: TRBV2
DNA: TGTGCCAGCACAAACAGTTATAATTCACCCCTCCACTTT
CDR3: CASTNSYNSPLHF

J: TRBJ2-1
size: NA
D: NA
V: TRBV10-3
DNA: TGTGCCATCAGTGGAAGGGACGGAGGGAACAATGAGCAGTTCTTC
CDR3: CAISGRDGGNNEQFF

J: TRBJ2-7
size: NA
D: TRBD2
V: TRBV6-5
DNA: TGTGCCAGCTTCCGAGCGACTAGCGGGGGGGCAGAGCAGTACTTC
CDR3: CASFRATSGGAEQYF

J: TRBJ1-4
size: few
D: TRBD1
V: TRBV27
DNA: TGTGCCAGCAGTTCTCAGGGACAGGGAGGATGGAAAGTAAAACTGTTTTTT
CDR3: CASSSQGQGGWKVKLFF

J: TRBJ2-6
size: NA
D: TRBD1
V: TRBV19
DNA: TGTGCCAGTAGCTACATTGGGACAGGGGTACGCTCTGGGGCCAACGTCCTGACTTTC
CDR3: CASSYIGTGVRSGANVLTF

J: TRBJ1-2
size: NA
D: NA
V: TRBV27
DNA: TGTGCCAGCAGTTCGAACAGAATTAACTATGGCTACACCTTC
CDR3: CASSSNRINYGYTF

J: TRBJ2-7
size: NA
D: NA
V: TRBV18
DNA: TGTGCCAGCTCACCCCCCGGAGGTTCCGATAAGCGCGAGCAGTACTTC
CDR3: CASSPPGGSDKREQYF

J: TRBJ1-5
size: NA
D: NA
V: TRBV28
DNA: TGTGCCACCGTCGGATCGACGGGAAATCAGCCCCAGCATTTT
CDR3: CATVGSTGNQPQHF

J: TRBJ2-5
size: NA
D: NA
V: TRBV6-2/TRBV6-3
DNA: TGTGCCAGCAGATACCACACGGAGACCCAGTACTTC
CDR3: CASRYHTETQYF

J: TRBJ2-3
size: NA
D: NA
V: TRBV11-2
DNA: TGTGCCAGCAGCCCCGGGGTCGATACGCAGTATTTT
CDR3: CASSPGVDTQYF